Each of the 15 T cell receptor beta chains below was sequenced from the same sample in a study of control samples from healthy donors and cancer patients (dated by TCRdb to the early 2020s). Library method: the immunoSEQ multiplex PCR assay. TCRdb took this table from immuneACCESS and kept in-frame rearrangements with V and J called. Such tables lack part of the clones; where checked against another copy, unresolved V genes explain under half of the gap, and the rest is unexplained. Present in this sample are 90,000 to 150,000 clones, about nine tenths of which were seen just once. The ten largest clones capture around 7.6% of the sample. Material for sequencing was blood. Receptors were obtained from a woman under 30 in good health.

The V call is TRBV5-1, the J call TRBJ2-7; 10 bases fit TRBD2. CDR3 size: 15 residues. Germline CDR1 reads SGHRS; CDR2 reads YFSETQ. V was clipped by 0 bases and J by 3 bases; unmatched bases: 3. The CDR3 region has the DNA TGCGCCAGCAGCTTGGGGCTAGCGGGAGACTACGAGCAGTACTTC. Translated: CASSLGLAGDYEQYF.

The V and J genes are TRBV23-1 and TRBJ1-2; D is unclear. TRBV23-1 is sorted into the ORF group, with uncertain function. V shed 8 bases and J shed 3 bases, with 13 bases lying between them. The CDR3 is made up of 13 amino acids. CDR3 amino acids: CASLSGRDYGYTF. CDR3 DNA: TGCGCCAGCTTGTCAGGAAGGGACTATGGCTACACCTTC.

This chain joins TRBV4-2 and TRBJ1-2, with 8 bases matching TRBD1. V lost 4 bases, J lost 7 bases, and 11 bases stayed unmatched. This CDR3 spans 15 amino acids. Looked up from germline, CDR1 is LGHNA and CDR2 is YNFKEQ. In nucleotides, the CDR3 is TGTGCCAGCAGCCCATCAGGAGACAGGGGTATTGGCTACACCTTC. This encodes CASSPSGDRGIGYTF.

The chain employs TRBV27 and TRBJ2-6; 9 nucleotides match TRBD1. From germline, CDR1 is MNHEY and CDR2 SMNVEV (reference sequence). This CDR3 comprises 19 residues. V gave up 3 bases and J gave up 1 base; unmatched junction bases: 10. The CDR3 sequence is CASSFIRTGVMSGANVLTF. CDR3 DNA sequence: TGTGCCAGCAGTTTTATTCGGACAGGGGTGATGTCTGGGGCCAACGTCCTGACTTTC.

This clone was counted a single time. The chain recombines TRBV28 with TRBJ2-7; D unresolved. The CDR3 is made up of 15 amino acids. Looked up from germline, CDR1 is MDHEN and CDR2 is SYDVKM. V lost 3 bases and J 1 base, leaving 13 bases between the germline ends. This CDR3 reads CASSFPADQSYEQYF. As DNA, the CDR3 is TGTGCCAGCAGTTTCCCCGCAGACCAATCCTACGAGCAGTACTTC.

CDR3 in DNA: TGTGCCAGCAGTTTATGGCGGGAGGGAACAGATACGCAGTATTTT. Its protein is CASSLWREGTDTQYF. This chain uses TRBV28 with TRBJ2-3, with TRBD2 identical over 9 bases. Germline values: CDR1 MDHEN, CDR2 SYDVKM. The J segment lost 3 bases and the V segment lost 0 bases, leaving 1 base of the junction unmatched. This CDR3 has 15 residues.

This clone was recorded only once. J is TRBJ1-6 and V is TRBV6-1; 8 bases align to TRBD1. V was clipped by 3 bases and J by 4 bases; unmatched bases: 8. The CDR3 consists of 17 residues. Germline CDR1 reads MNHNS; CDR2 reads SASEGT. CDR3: CASSEGQGAGYNSPLHF. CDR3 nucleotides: TGTGCCAGCAGTGAGGGGCAGGGGGCAGGATATAATTCACCCCTCCACTTT.

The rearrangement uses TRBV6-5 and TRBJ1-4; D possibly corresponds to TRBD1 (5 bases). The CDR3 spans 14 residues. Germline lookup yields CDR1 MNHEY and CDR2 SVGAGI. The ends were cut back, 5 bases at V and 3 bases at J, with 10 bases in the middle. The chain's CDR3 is CASSRGSPNEKLFF. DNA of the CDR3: TGTGCCAGCAGTAGGGGTTCACCTAATGAAAAACTGTTTTTT.

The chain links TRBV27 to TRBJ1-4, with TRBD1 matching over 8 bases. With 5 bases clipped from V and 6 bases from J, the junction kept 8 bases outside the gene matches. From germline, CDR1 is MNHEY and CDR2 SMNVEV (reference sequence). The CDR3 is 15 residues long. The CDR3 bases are TGTGCCAGCAGTCCAGGCAGGGGGCGGGATGAAAAACTGTTTTTT. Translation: CASSPGRGRDEKLFF. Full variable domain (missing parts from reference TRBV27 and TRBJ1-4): EAQVTQNPRYLITVTGKKLTVTCSQNMNHEYMSWYRQDPGLGLRQIYYSMNVEVTDKGDVPEGYKVSRKEKRNFPLILESPSPNQTSLYFCASSPGRGRDEKLFFGSGTQLSVL.

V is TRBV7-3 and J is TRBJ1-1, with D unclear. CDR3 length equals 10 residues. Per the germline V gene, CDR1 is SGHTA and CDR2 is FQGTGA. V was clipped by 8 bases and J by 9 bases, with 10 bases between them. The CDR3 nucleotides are TGTGCCAGCGTGGCAGCCAAAGCTTTCTTT. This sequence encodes CASVAAKAFF.

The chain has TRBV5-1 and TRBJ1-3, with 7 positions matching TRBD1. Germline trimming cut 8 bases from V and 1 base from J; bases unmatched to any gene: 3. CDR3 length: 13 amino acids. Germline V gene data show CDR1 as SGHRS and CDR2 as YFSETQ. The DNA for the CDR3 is TGCGCCAGTGCGGACAGGTCTGGAAACACCATATATTTT. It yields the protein CASADRSGNTIYF. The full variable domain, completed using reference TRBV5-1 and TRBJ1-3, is KAGVTQTPRYLIKTRGQQVTLSCSPISGHRSVSWYQQTPGQGLQFLFEYFSETQRNKGNFPGRFSGRQFSNSRSEMNVSTLELGDSALYLCASADRSGNTIYFGEGSWLTVV.

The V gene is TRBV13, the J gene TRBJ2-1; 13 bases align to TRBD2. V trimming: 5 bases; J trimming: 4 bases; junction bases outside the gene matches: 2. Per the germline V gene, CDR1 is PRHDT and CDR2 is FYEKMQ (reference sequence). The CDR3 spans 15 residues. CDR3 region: CASSQLAGGYNEQFF. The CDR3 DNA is TGTGCCAGCAGCCAACTAGCGGGAGGGTACAATGAGCAGTTCTTC.

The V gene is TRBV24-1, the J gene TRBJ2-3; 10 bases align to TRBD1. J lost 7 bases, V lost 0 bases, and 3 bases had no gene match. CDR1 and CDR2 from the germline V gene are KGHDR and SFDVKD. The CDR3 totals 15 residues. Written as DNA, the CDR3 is TGTGCCACCAGTGATTTGCGGACAGGGGGGCATACGCAGTATTTT. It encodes CATSDLRTGGHTQYF.

The CDR3 DNA follows: TGTGCCAGCGAAGCGGGAACCGGGGAGCTGTTTTTT. Protein product: CASEAGTGELFF. The J gene is TRBJ2-2, the V gene TRBV28; 7 nucleotides align to TRBD2. V gave up 8 bases and J gave up 5 bases; unmatched junction bases: 2. CDR3 length: 12 residues. Germline V gives CDR1 MDHEN, CDR2 SYDVKM. Supplemented by reference TRBV28 and TRBJ2-2, the full variable domain reads DVKVTQSSRYLVKRTGEKVFLECVQDMDHENMFWYRQDPGLGLRLIYFSYDVKMKEKGDIPEGYSVSREKKERFSLILESASTNQTSMYLCASEAGTGELFFGEGSRLTVL.

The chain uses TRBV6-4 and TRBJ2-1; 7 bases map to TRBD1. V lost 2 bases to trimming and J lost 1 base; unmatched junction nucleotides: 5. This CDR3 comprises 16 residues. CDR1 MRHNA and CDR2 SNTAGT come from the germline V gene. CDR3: CASSDRDRSSYNEQFF. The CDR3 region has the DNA TGTGCCAGCAGTGACAGGGACAGATCTTCCTACAATGAGCAGTTCTTC.